What follows is one TCR beta chain and its context. The sample belongs to a study of blood T cell repertoires in COVID-19. Study-level background: In each case, the material was cDNA or gDNA derived from T cells, B-cell-depleted T cells, or PBMCs.

Germline assignment: CDR1 MNHEY and CDR2 SVGAGI. The CDR3 covers 13 residues. Trimming cost V 8 bases and J 4 bases; bases outside gene matches: 3. Sequencing used immunoSEQ multiplex PCR; TCRdb keeps in-frame clones, though not all of them. The sample yields more than 250,000 clones, 86% seen once. The sample was peripheral blood. The V and J genes are TRBV6-5 and TRBJ1-2, with 11 bases matching TRBD1. The source of this sequence is a man between 18 and 29 years old with active or convalescent COVID-19. The CDR3 loop is CASGTGGFYGYTF. The CDR3 coding sequence is TGTGCCAGCGGGACAGGGGGATTCTATGGCTACACCTTC.